The 5 T cell receptor beta chains in this list originate from one sample, sequenced in a study of blood T cell repertoires in COVID-19. The data were produced by immunoSEQ multiplex PCR, yet TCRdb's version contains in-frame clones alone and is incomplete. This sample has 90,000 to 110,000 clones; roughly 80% occur once, and the top ten carry about 4.1%. What was sequenced was peripheral blood. The receptors come from a human donor in a cohort sampled during active or convalescent COVID-19.

The rearrangement joins TRBV6-1 to TRBJ2-1, with 8 bases fitting TRBD1. Germline trimming cut 2 bases from V and 10 bases from J; bases unmatched to any gene: 4. The germline CDR1 and CDR2 sequences are MNHNS and SASEGT. The CDR3 is made up of 13 amino acids. CDR3 nucleotides: TGTGCCAGCAGTGAACAGGGGGCGCGGGAGCAGTTCTTC. This sequence encodes CASSEQGAREQFF.

This clone came up a few times. The rearrangement uses TRBV5-1 and TRBJ1-2; 7 bases map to TRBD1. The CDR3 has 20 residues. Per germline, CDR1 SGHRS and CDR2 YFSETQ. J lost 4 bases, V lost 0 bases, and 21 bases had no gene match. CDR3 DNA: TGCGCCAGCAGCTTGGATTTGGCGGGACAGCGGTTTCTCGGGGTCTATGGCTACACCTTC. Protein sequence: CASSLDLAGQRFLGVYGYTF.

The chain combines TRBV3-1 (or the pseudogene TRBV3-2) with TRBJ2-3, with TRBD2 matching over 7 bases. In germline, CDR1 is LGHDT, CDR2 YNNKEL (reference sequence). This CDR3 has 17 residues. Trimming at V came to 0 bases and at J to 4 bases, leaving 10 bases not matched to a gene. In DNA, the CDR3 is TGTGCCAGCAGCCAAGAGCCCGGGGGGAAACTTCCAGATACGCAGTATTTT. Residues: CASSQEPGGKLPDTQYF.

The chain is built from TRBV6-2 or TRBV6-3 and TRBJ2-2; 13 bases align to TRBD2. Germline V lookup: CDR1 MNHEY, CDR2 SVGEGT. Trimming removed 6 bases from V and 5 bases from J; junction bases left unmatched: 6. The CDR3 length is 16 residues. The CDR3 coding sequence is TGTGCCAGCAGCCCCGGACTAGCGGGGGTGACCGGGGAGCTGTTTTTT. Translated, it gives CASSPGLAGVTGELFF.

The chain links TRBV4-1 to TRBJ2-6; 8 bases match TRBD1. The CDR3 extends over 17 amino acids. Germline V gene sequence: CDR1 MGHRA, CDR2 YSYEKL. Trimming removed 4 bases from V and 0 bases from J; junction bases left unmatched: 5. CDR3 coding DNA: TGCGCCAGCAGCCCACGGACAGGGCGCTCTGGGGCCAACGTCCTGACTTTC. Translating it yields CASSPRTGRSGANVLTF.